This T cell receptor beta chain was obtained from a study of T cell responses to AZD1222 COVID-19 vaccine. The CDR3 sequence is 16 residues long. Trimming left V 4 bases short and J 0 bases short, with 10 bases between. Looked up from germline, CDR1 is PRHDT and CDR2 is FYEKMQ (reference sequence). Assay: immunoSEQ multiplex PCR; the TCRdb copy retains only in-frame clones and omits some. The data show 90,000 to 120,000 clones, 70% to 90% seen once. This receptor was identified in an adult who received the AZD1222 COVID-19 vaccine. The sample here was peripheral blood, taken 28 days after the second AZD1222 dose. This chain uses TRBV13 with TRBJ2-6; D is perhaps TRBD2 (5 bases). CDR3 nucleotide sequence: TGTGCCAGCAGCTGGAGAGGGTTCTCTGGGGCCAACGTCCTGACTTTC. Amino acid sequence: CASSWRGFSGANVLTF. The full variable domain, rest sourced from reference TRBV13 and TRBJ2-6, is AAGVIQSPRHLIKEKRETATLKCYPIPRHDTVYWYQQGPGQDPQFLISFYEKMQSDKGSIPDRFSAQQFSDYHSELNMSSLELGDSALYFCASSWRGFSGANVLTFGAGSRLTVL.